These T cell receptor beta chains were read from a single sample in a study of post-analysis software for immune sequencing data. TCRdb passed the PCR reads through MiXCR, listing each CDR3 protein once. The sample holds approximately 730,000 distinct CDR3 sequences, about half seen once. Specimen: blood. These receptors were obtained from a girl aged 5 to 17 with multiple sclerosis. Each CDR3 is given with its conserved first and last residue. A D gene is named only where the DNA matches it firmly. Only some rows state a clone size, as once, few, many or a class for expanded clones.

J,V,size,D,CDR3,DNA
TRBJ2-1,TRBV27,.,.,CASMGTWRGNEQFF,TGTGCCAGCATGGGGACCTGGAGGGGCAATGAGCAGTTCTTC
TRBJ1-5,TRBV4-2,.,.,CASSLRGGGLDNQPQHF,TGTGCCAGCAGCCTCCGCGGAGGAGGGCTGGACAATCAGCCCCAGCATTTT
TRBJ2-1,TRBV29-1,few,TRBD1,CSARVSQGARDEQFF,TGCAGCGCCCGCGTGTCTCAGGGGGCGCGGGATGAGCAGTTCTTC
TRBJ2-1,TRBV12-3/TRBV12-4,.,.,CASSPAARGEQFF,TGTGCCAGCAGCCCGGCGGCCCGGGGGGAGCAGTTCTTC
TRBJ2-3,TRBV5-1,.,.,CASSLVLRGSTDTQYF,TGCGCCAGCAGCTTGGTGCTGCGGGGTAGCACAGATACGCAGTATTTT
TRBJ2-2,TRBV29-1,.,TRBD1,CSVEVGPGGRYTGELFF,TGCAGCGTTGAAGTAGGTCCAGGGGGTCGGTACACCGGGGAGCTGTTTTTT
TRBJ2-1,TRBV9,few,TRBD2,CASSIGLAGEQFF,TGTGCCAGCAGCATCGGACTAGCGGGAGAGCAGTTCTTC
TRBJ2-1,TRBV7-2,.,.,CAGSKLDRDEQFF,TGTGCCGGCAGTAAGCTAGACCGAGATGAGCAGTTCTTC
TRBJ2-7,TRBV29-1,few,.,CSVESRDPYEQYF,TGCAGCGTTGAATCCAGGGACCCCTACGAGCAGTACTTC
TRBJ2-1,TRBV29-1,.,.,CSVKTGREQFF,TGCAGCGTCAAAACGGGAAGAGAGCAGTTCTTC
TRBJ1-2,TRBV12-3/TRBV12-4,.,.,CASSWRANYGYTF,TGTGCCAGCAGTTGGAGAGCCAACTATGGCTACACCTTC
TRBJ1-1,TRBV12-3/TRBV12-4,few,TRBD1,CASRDRTGLFWDTEAFF,TGTGCCAGCAGGGATCGGACAGGGCTTTTTTGGGACACTGAAGCTTTCTTT
TRBJ2-1,TRBV5-1,.,.,CASSGVRPNNEQFF,TGCGCCAGCAGCGGCGTCAGACCTAACAATGAGCAGTTCTTC
TRBJ2-7,TRBV12-3/TRBV12-4,.,TRBD1,CASSPDRGPYYEQYF,TGTGCCAGCAGTCCGGACAGGGGGCCTTACTACGAGCAGTACTTC
TRBJ1-2,TRBV5-1,.,TRBD1,CASSLASGTDGYTF,TGCGCCAGTAGCTTGGCGTCGGGGACAGACGGCTACACCTTC
TRBJ2-7,TRBV4-2,few,TRBD2,CASSLVTSGSREQYF,TGTGCCAGCAGCCTCGTGACTAGCGGGAGTCGCGAGCAGTACTTC
TRBJ2-3,TRBV18,.,.,CASSRATGGTDTQYF,TGTGCCAGCTCACGCGCGACAGGAGGCACAGATACGCAGTATTTT
TRBJ2-1,TRBV10-3,.,.,CAISGTHNEQFF,TGTGCCATCAGTGGGACGCACAATGAGCAGTTCTTC
TRBJ1-5,TRBV12-3/TRBV12-4,.,TRBD1,CASRLGQGGNQPQHF,TGTGCCAGCAGGCTCGGACAGGGAGGGAATCAGCCCCAGCATTTT
TRBJ1-1,TRBV5-1,.,TRBD1,CASRFNRGDTEAFF,TGCGCCAGCAGGTTCAACAGGGGAGACACTGAAGCTTTCTTT
TRBJ1-1,TRBV29-1,.,.,CSVEVGAGWATEAFF,TGCAGCGTCGAGGTGGGGGCGGGGTGGGCCACTGAAGCTTTCTTT
TRBJ2-7,TRBV7-2,.,.,CASSPETSREQYF,TGTGCCAGCAGCCCAGAAACTAGCCGGGAGCAGTACTTC
TRBJ2-3,TRBV7-2,few,.,CASSLGSFRGVTDTQYF,TGTGCCAGCAGCCTGGGGAGCTTCAGGGGAGTAACAGATACGCAGTATTTT
TRBJ1-2,TRBV27,.,TRBD1,CASRNRDRGRYGYTF,TGTGCCAGCAGGAATCGGGACAGGGGGCGTTATGGCTACACCTTC
TRBJ2-7,TRBV20-1,few,.,CSARDRAGNPYEQYF,TGCAGTGCTAGAGATCGGGCGGGGAACCCCTACGAGCAGTACTTC
TRBJ1-5,TRBV24-1,.,TRBD1,CATSDKGTVHQPQHF,TGTGCCACCAGTGATAAGGGGACAGTTCACCAGCCCCAGCATTTT
TRBJ2-5,TRBV5-5,.,.,CASTHPNQETQYF,TGTGCCAGCACCCATCCTAACCAAGAGACCCAGTACTTC
TRBJ2-5,TRBV5-1,.,TRBD1,CASSHGTGKETQYF,TGCGCCAGCAGCCACGGGACAGGGAAAGAGACCCAGTACTTC
TRBJ2-1,TRBV6-2/TRBV6-3,.,TRBD2,CASSPASGRWDEQFF,TGTGCCAGCAGTCCCGCTAGCGGGAGATGGGATGAGCAGTTCTTC
TRBJ2-7,TRBV24-1,.,TRBD1,CATSDSTGGETYEQYF,TGTGCCACCAGTGATTCGACAGGGGGGGAAACTTACGAGCAGTACTTC
TRBJ2-1,TRBV11-3,.,TRBD2,CASSGPGRDEQFF,TGTGCCAGCAGCGGACCCGGGAGGGATGAGCAGTTCTTC
TRBJ2-1,TRBV9,.,.,CASSPRSGGAVEQFF,TGTGCCAGCAGCCCTCGTTCTGGGGGAGCGGTTGAGCAGTTCTTC
TRBJ2-1,TRBV9,.,.,CASSGGQGGESGDYNEQFF,TGTGCCAGCAGCGGCGGACAGGGAGGGGAGTCGGGGGACTACAATGAGCAGTTCTTC
TRBJ2-1,TRBV11-1,.,.,CAGRVAGGSYNEQFF,TGTGCCGGCAGGGTTGCCGGCGGCAGCTACAATGAGCAGTTCTTC
TRBJ2-2,TRBV12-3/TRBV12-4,few,.,CASSLETGFRMFF,TGTGCCAGCAGTTTAGAAACTGGGTTTAGGATGTTTTTT
TRBJ2-7,TRBV20-1,.,.,CSASGARTLDEQYF,TGCAGTGCTAGCGGCGCCAGGACCCTCGACGAGCAGTACTTC
TRBJ2-1,TRBV18,.,TRBD1,CASSPPDRGMYNEQFF,TGTGCCAGCTCACCACCTGACAGGGGAATGTACAATGAGCAGTTCTTC
TRBJ1-2,TRBV6-6,.,TRBD1,CASWDPGTASYGYTF,TGTGCCAGCTGGGACCCAGGGACAGCCTCCTATGGCTACACCTTC
TRBJ2-7,TRBV10-3,.,.,CAISDKPRSYEQYF,TGTGCCATCAGTGATAAACCCCGGTCCTACGAGCAGTACTTC